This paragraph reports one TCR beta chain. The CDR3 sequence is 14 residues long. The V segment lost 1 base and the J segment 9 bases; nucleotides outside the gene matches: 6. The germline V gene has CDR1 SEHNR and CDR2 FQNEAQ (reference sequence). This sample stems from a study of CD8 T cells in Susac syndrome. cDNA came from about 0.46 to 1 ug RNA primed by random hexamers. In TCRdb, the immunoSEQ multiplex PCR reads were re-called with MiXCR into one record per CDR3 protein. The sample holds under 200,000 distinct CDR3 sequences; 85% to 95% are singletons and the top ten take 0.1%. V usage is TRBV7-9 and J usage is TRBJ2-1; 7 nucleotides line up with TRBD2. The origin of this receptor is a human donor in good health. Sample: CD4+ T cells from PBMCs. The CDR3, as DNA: TGTGCCAGCAGCTTAGAACGGGGGGTAGGTGAGCAGTTCTTC. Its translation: CASSLERGVGEQFF.